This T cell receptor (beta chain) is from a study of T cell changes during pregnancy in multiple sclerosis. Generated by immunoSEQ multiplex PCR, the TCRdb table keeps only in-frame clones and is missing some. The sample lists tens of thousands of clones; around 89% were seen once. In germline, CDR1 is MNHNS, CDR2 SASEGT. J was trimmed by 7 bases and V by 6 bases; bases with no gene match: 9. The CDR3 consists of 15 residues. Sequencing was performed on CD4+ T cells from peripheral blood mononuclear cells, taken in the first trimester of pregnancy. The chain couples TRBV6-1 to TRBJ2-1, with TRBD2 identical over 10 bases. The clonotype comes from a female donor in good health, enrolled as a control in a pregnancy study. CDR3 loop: CASRTTSGRYNEQFF. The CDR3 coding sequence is TGTGCCAGCAGGACGACTAGCGGGCGTTATAATGAGCAGTTCTTC.